This T cell receptor (beta chain) emerged from a study of a mutant IDH1 vaccine in newly diagnosed glioma (dated by TCRdb to the early 2020s). Background on the whole study: Across visits V03 through V10, patients got a total of eight vaccinations, given in weeks 1, 3, 5, 7, 11, 15, 19 and 23. Vaccination began 4-6 weeks after radiotherapy alone, or alongside temozolomide cycles in the chemotherapy-containing groups. Of the 25 to 40 patients who were treated, about 62% were male and around 40% were female, and the mean age was around 41 years. Prior to enrollment, standard therapy consisting of radiotherapy alone, temozolomide alone, or radiochemotherapy with temozolomide had been administered to patients, with the combination being received by most patients. Peripheral blood samples were drawn at six visits, namely V03 (baseline), V05, V07, V10, V12 and V13. For exploratory analyses, about 25 treated patients had longitudinal TCRB deep sequencing done wherever samples were available. Study-wide conclusions, independent of this receptor: Availability determined which PBMC samples were chosen for TCRB deep sequencing. Changes in the top peripheral T cell clonotypes picked up by TCRB sequencing did not appear to be linked to pseudoprogression. The authors stated that sample limitations prevented analyses of patient blood samples from being reproduced. Immune responses induced by the vaccine were seen in approximately 93% of patients across multiple MHC alleles.

To note about this clone: Which antigen it targets is not known. Base qualities are not provided; no much larger clone lies one nucleotide away.

This specimen's time point label, per the study, means: week 5, during vaccination. Every vaccine dose consisted of 300 ug of a 20-mer mutant IDH1 peptide in Montanide, administered subcutaneously together with topical imiquimod. The donors had newly diagnosed IDH1-mutant astrocytomas of WHO grade 3 or 4 that showed loss of nuclear ATRX. The samples were drawn from NOA16, a multicentre, single-arm, open-label phase I trial in Germany that tested a mutant IDH1 peptide vaccine in humans for the first time. Genomic DNA for TCRB sequencing was extracted from EDTA blood using the DNeasy Blood and Tissue Kit. The CDR1 and CDR2 encoded by the germline V gene (reference sequence) are SEHNR and FQNEAQ. From the cysteine up to the phenylalanine, the CDR3 has a length of 12 residues. CDR3 DNA only is kept here, 36 bases in frame from base 1. The V end gives up 5 bases and the J end 4 bases, leaving 1 base in the junction not matched to a gene.

Libraries came from the immunoSEQ multiplex PCR assay. Following the manufacturer's protocol, the hsTCRB Kit was used to amplify rearranged TCR beta chain sequences. Sequencing of TCRB libraries was carried out on an Illumina MiSeq. The paper's processing steps were these. The proprietary platform of the kit vendor was used for demultiplexing, trimming and gene mapping. TCRdb took over this immuneACCESS table, retaining in-frame rearrangements with V and J assigned. Such tables are incomplete; in checked studies, under half of the missing clones stem from an unresolved V gene, and the remainder is unexplained. The V and J calls and clone size were taken over from that table, and D and trimming were inferred from the DNA. The sample table records just under 80,000 clones; about 91% of these occur just once. The ten largest clones capture 0.5% to 0.7% of the sample.

This material consisted of PBMCs, taken from a glioma patient whose treatment included an IDH1 peptide vaccine. This receptor was identified in a woman in her forties or fifties with glioma. The chain couples TRBV7-9 to TRBJ1-1; 7 of the junction bases match TRBD1. In nucleotide form, the sequence is TGTGCCAGCAGCCGGGACAGCACTGAAGCTTTCTTT. Its protein product is CASSRDSTEAFF.